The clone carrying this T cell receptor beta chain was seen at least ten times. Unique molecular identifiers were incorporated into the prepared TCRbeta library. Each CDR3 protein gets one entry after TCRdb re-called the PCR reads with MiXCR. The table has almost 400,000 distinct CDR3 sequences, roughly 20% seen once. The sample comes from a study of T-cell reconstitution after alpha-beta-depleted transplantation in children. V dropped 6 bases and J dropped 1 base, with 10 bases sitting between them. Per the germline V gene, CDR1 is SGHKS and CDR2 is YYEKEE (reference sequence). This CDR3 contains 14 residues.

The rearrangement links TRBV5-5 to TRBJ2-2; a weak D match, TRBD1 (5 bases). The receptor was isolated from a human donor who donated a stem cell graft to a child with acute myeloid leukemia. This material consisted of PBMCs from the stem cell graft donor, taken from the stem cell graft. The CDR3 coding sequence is TGTGCCAGCACCTTCACAGGGAACACCGGGGAGCTGTTTTTT. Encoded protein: CASTFTGNTGELFF.